Below, 25 T cell receptor beta chains from the same sample are listed, as sequenced in a study of T cells after yellow fever vaccination. TCRdb independently ran MiXCR on the 5' RACE reads; one entry per CDR3 protein. The sample includes some 120,000 distinct CDR3 sequences, approximately 8.4% of them seen just once. The source was CD8+ T cells sorted from PBMCs, collected 45 days after the yellow fever booster vaccination. The receptors stem from a man aged 25-45 years who received the YFV17D yellow fever vaccine.

Only a few counts were recorded for this clonotype. The chain links TRBV28 to TRBJ2-1, with D possibly being TRBD2 (6 bases). Trimming took off 7 bases at V and 3 bases at J, with 10 bases between the two ends. This CDR3 has 13 residues. Germline-derived CDR1 and CDR2 are MDHEN and SYDVKM. The CDR3 region is CASTPGGYNEQFF. CDR3 nucleotides: TGTGCCAGCACCCCCGGGGGCTACAATGAGCAGTTCTTC.

This clonotype showed up many times. The chain links TRBV12-3 or TRBV12-4 to TRBJ2-3; possibly TRBD2 for D (5 bases). Trimming took 7 bases from V and 4 from J, leaving 12 bases between them. The CDR3 has 13 residues. In nucleotides, the CDR3 is TGTGCCAGCACCGAGGCGGGCCCAGATACGCAGTATTTT. Translation: CASTEAGPDTQYF.

This clonotype was observed a few times. J is TRBJ1-1 and V is TRBV20-1, with a possible D match to TRBD1 (5 bases). Trimming left V 1 base short and J 6 bases short, with 18 bases between. This CDR3 comprises 15 residues. Germline V lookup: CDR1 DFQATT, CDR2 SNEGSKA (reference sequence). The CDR3 spells CSARGAQGLVAEAFF. The CDR3 nucleotides are TGCAGTGCTAGAGGTGCGCAGGGTCTAGTGGCTGAAGCTTTCTTT.

This clonotype was observed at least ten times. The chain carries TRBV12-5 and TRBJ2-1; TRBD2 matches 12 bases. This CDR3 region has 16 residues. V was clipped by 5 bases and J by 8 bases; unmatched bases: 10. Germline V lookup: CDR1 LGHNT, CDR2 FRNRAP. This chain's CDR3 is CASGPPGLAGSDEQFF. DNA of the CDR3: TGTGCTAGTGGTCCCCCCGGACTAGCGGGAAGCGATGAGCAGTTCTTC. Together with reference TRBV12-5 and TRBJ2-1, the CDR3 gives the full variable domain: DARVTQTPRHKVTEMGQEVTMRCQPILGHNTVFWYRQTMMQGLELLAYFRNRAPLDDSGMPKDRFSAEMPDATLATLKIQPSEPRDSAVYFCASGPPGLAGSDEQFFGPGTRLTVL.

A note on this clonotype: A single base separates this from a much larger clone, so it may be a read error. The chain is built from TRBV9 and TRBJ2-7, with D perhaps matching TRBD2 (5 bases). The CDR3 length is 14 residues. Germline CDR1 is SGDLS and CDR2 is YYNGEE. The CDR3 sequence: CSSSVGGGLDEQYF. Here the CDR3 DNA reads TGTTCCAGCAGCGTAGGAGGCGGGCTAGACGAGCAGTACTTC.

There are many counts of this clonotype. The genes are TRBV12-3 or TRBV12-4 and TRBJ1-2; TRBD1 matches 12 bases. Trimming removed 5 bases from V and 4 bases from J; junction bases left unmatched: 5. The CDR3 covers 15 residues. CDR3 in amino acids: CASSRGQGAGYGYTF. The CDR3 nucleotides read TGTGCCAGCAGTAGGGGACAGGGGGCTGGCTATGGCTACACCTTC.

CDR3 sequence (DNA): TGTGCCTGGTCTAGCGGGAGTCCCAATGAGCAGTTCTTC. Its protein product is CAWSSGSPNEQFF. This sequence joins TRBV30 and TRBJ2-1, with 10 bases identical to TRBD2. V lost 5 bases and J lost 6; bases outside the gene matches: 4. The V gene's germline CDR1 is GTSNPN and CDR2 SVGIG (reference sequence). This CDR3 contains 13 residues. Full variable domain (remainder filled in from reference TRBV30 and TRBJ2-1): SQTIHQWPATLVQPVGSPLSLECTVEGTSNPNLYWYRQAAGRGLQLLFYSVGIGQISSEVPQNLSASRPQDRQFILSSKKLLLSDSGFYLCAWSSGSPNEQFFGPGTRLTVL.

This clonotype was found many times. This rearrangement joins TRBV27 to TRBJ2-1, with 9 bases matching TRBD2. Germline V gene data show CDR1 as MNHEY and CDR2 as SMNVEV (reference sequence). After removal of 2 bases from V and 7 bases from J, the junction contained 9 bases not matched to a gene. The CDR3 totals 16 residues. CDR3 sequence reads: CASSLRLAESVNEQFF. The CDR3 region has the DNA TGTGCCAGCAGTTTAAGACTAGCGGAGAGTGTAAATGAGCAGTTCTTC.

This clonotype was detected ten times or more. CDR3 coding DNA: TGTGCCAGCAGTTACTCCTGGGGAGGGGGCGCCGACGAGCAGTACTTC. This translates into CASSYSWGGGADEQYF. The chain employs TRBV6-5 and TRBJ2-7; perhaps D is TRBD1 or TRBD2 (7 bases each). The V gene lost 0 bases and the J gene lost 5 bases, with 17 bases spanning the gap. This CDR3 has 16 amino acids. Germline CDR1 is MNHEY and CDR2 is SVGAGI.

This clonotype was picked up many times. The V and J genes are TRBV12-3 or TRBV12-4 and TRBJ1-5; TRBD1 is a possible D gene (5 bases). The CDR3 covers 13 residues. V was clipped by 3 bases and J by 4 bases, with 7 bases between them. The CDR3 loop is CASSFDRNQPQHF. CDR3 DNA: TGTGCCAGCAGTTTCGACAGAAATCAGCCCCAGCATTTT.

This clonotype has a count of ten or more. The chain uses TRBV4-3 and TRBJ2-3, with D perhaps TRBD2 (7 bases). The CDR3 consists of 15 residues. Trimming took 0 bases from V and 6 from J, leaving 13 bases between them. Germline V gene data show CDR1 as LGHNA and CDR2 as YSLEER. DNA of the CDR3: TGCGCCAGCAGCCAAGAAAACACGGGGGGCGATACGCAGTATTTT. Protein: CASSQENTGGDTQYF.

This clonotype was seen at least ten times. The CDR3, as DNA: TGTGCCATCAGTGACGCGGGAGACTACAATGAGCAGTTCTTC. It yields the protein CAISDAGDYNEQFF. The chain carries TRBV10-3 and TRBJ2-1; 7 bases align to TRBD2. CDR1 and CDR2 (germline): ENHRY, SYGVKD. The CDR3 extends over 14 amino acids. Trimming took 3 bases from V and 3 from J; bases not matched to a gene: 2.

The chain combines TRBV5-1 with TRBJ2-5, with TRBD2 matching 9 bases. This CDR3 is built from 14 residues. The ends lost 2 bases at V and 5 bases at J; junction bases unmatched: 4. CDR1 is SGHRS, CDR2 YFSETQ, per germline. The CDR3 is CASSFVAGGETQYF. In DNA, the CDR3 is TGCGCCAGCAGCTTTGTGGCGGGAGGGGAGACCCAGTACTTC.

The sample holds many counts of this clonotype. V and J are TRBV20-1 and TRBJ2-5; tentative D call: TRBD2 (7 bases). Looked up from germline, CDR1 is DFQATT and CDR2 is SNEGSKA (reference sequence). V lost 0 bases and J 2 bases, leaving 16 bases between the germline ends. This CDR3 region has 16 residues. As DNA, the CDR3 is TGCAGTGCTAGAGATTGGGGGCTAGCGGAACAAGAGACCCAGTACTTC. The encoded protein is CSARDWGLAEQETQYF.

The CDR3 nucleotides read TGCACTCTGCTCGGGGCGTCCAATGAGCAGTTCTTC. Its protein is CTLLGASNEQFF. V usage is TRBV20-1 and J usage is TRBJ2-1; D assignment may be TRBD1 or TRBD2 (5 bases each). Germline assignment: CDR1 DFQATT and CDR2 SNEGSKA (reference sequence). CDR3 length equals 12 residues.

This clonotype has ten or more counts. V and J are TRBV27 and TRBJ2-7, with 7 bases that match TRBD2. This CDR3 comprises 13 residues. V shed 3 bases, J shed 6 bases, and the junction held 5 bases outside the gene matches. Germline CDR1 and CDR2: MNHEY and SMNVEV (reference sequence). The CDR3 nucleotides are TGTGCCAGCAGTTTCCTCAGCGGGGCCGAGCAGTACTTC. This sequence encodes CASSFLSGAEQYF.

The sample holds many counts of this clonotype. V is TRBV5-1 and J is TRBJ2-3; D gene ambiguous. Germline CDR1 SGHRS, CDR2 YFSETQ. The CDR3 covers 14 residues. Deletions cut 1 base from V and 5 bases from J, with 11 bases between. This chain's CDR3 is CASSLYGTGDTQYF. The CDR3 bases are TGCGCCAGCAGCTTGTACGGCACGGGAGATACGCAGTATTTT.

Ten or more counts support this clonotype. This rearrangement joins TRBV3-1 to TRBJ2-3, with TRBD1 identical over 7 bases. The CDR3 extends over 14 amino acids. Germline loops: CDR1 LGHDT, CDR2 YNNKEL (reference sequence). The V gene end was trimmed by 1 base and the J gene end by 5 bases; junction bases not matched to a gene: 3. CDR3 in DNA: TGTGCCAGCAGCCAAGGTACAGGGGAAGATACGCAGTATTTT. This gives the protein CASSQGTGEDTQYF.

This clonotype was detected a few times. V is TRBV19 and J is TRBJ1-5; D is undetermined. The CDR3 runs 14 residues. V shed 3 bases and J shed 0 bases, with 6 bases lying between them. The germline CDR1 and CDR2 sequences are LNHDA and SQIVND (reference sequence). CDR3 in amino acids: CASSIGYSNQPQHF. The DNA for the CDR3 is TGTGCCAGTAGTATTGGCTATAGCAATCAGCCCCAGCATTTT.

This clonotype was seen repeatedly, ten times or more. The J gene is TRBJ2-7, the V gene TRBV4-3; TRBD1 matches at 9 bases. The trim removed 1 base at V and 5 bases at J, leaving 6 bases unmatched. CDR3 length: 15 residues. Germline assignment: CDR1 LGHNA and CDR2 YSLEER. The CDR3 nucleotides read TGCGCCAGCAGCCAAGCGTTGGGACAGGGACACGAGCAGTACTTC. This translates into CASSQALGQGHEQYF.

This clonotype occurred many times. This sequence joins TRBV29-1 and TRBJ2-1; TRBD2 is a possible D gene (6 bases). Germline loops: CDR1 SQVTM, CDR2 ANQGSEA. V was trimmed by 0 bases and J by 8 bases, leaving 20 bases between them. This CDR3 contains 16 residues. The CDR3 here is CSVEDSTRGVGYEQFF. CDR3 in DNA: TGCAGCGTTGAAGATAGTACCCGCGGGGTGGGGTATGAGCAGTTCTTC.

This clonotype was seen a few times. The rearrangement joins TRBV4-2 to TRBJ2-3; TRBD2 agrees at 9 bases. V trimming: 3 bases; J trimming: 0 bases; junction bases outside the gene matches: 7. The CDR3 length is 17 residues. Germline CDR1 and CDR2: LGHNA and YNFKEQ. CDR3 sequence: CASSQATSGLSTDTQYF. CDR3 coding DNA: TGTGCCAGCAGCCAGGCTACTAGCGGGCTAAGCACAGATACGCAGTATTTT.

This clonotype was counted many times. The CDR3 protein is CSARVQDYGYTF. CDR3 in DNA: TGCAGTGCTAGAGTCCAGGACTATGGCTACACCTTC. The chain uses TRBV20-1 and TRBJ1-2; D uncertain. CDR1 DFQATT and CDR2 SNEGSKA come from the germline V gene (reference sequence). V gave up 1 base and J gave up 3 bases, with 6 bases separating them. The CDR3 has 12 amino acids.

This clonotype was counted ten times or more. The chain combines TRBV29-1 with TRBJ1-4; D might be TRBD1 (5 bases). The length of the CDR3 is 14 residues. Trimming stripped 4 bases from V and 1 base from J, with 10 bases between. The germline gives CDR1 SQVTM, CDR2 ANQGSEA. CDR3 bases: TGCAGCGTTGTAGTGAGGGGAACTAATGAAAAACTGTTTTTT. Translation gives CSVVVRGTNEKLFF.

This clonotype was detected a few times. This chain uses TRBV5-5 with TRBJ1-1, with TRBD1 identical over 7 bases. The CDR3 is made up of 14 amino acids. J was trimmed by 3 bases and V by 3 bases; bases with no gene match: 5. The germline V gene has CDR1 SGHKS and CDR2 YYEKEE (reference sequence). CDR3 loop: CASSWQGDDTEAFF. CDR3 DNA sequence: TGTGCCAGCAGCTGGCAGGGGGACGACACTGAAGCTTTCTTT.